This TCR beta chain is from a study of cytomegalovirus exposure and HLA in healthy donors. Findings and limits, study-wide: Links to common viral pathogens appeared, in a later analysis, for several of the most significant clusters. Per published accounts, TCR beta sequences correctly predicted the HLA-A and HLA-B alleles of most subjects. Accounts indicate the classifier identified cytomegalovirus status with strong specificity and sensitivity.

Nominal health characterized the donors when sampled, though unrecorded immune exposures were likely. Trimming shortened V by 3 bases and J by 0 bases, and 9 bases separated the two germline ends. Germline loops: CDR1 SGHAT, CDR2 FQNNGV. CDR3 size: 15 residues. On this clone: As yet, its antigen is unknown.

60 Vbeta and 13 Jbeta primers were used in PCR. Sequenced by immunoSEQ multiplex PCR; TCRdb stores in-frame clones only, minus some. Among roughly 160,000 clones listed, approximately 71% were seen once. The V call is TRBV11-2, the J call TRBJ2-4; D is unclear. Source material: PBMCs. This receptor was taken from a woman in her thirties or forties in good health and CMV-seropositive. In DNA form, the CDR3 reads TGTGCCAGCAGCTTTGCGGAGCCAGCCAAAAACATTCAGTACTTC. Its translation: CASSFAEPAKNIQYF.